Below are 2 T cell receptor beta chains sequenced from a single sample in a study of memory CD4+ T cells and cytomegalovirus serostatus. Single viable CD3+CD4+CD8-CD45RO+ cells were sorted as the memory CD4+ T cells. Sequenced by immunoSEQ multiplex PCR; TCRdb stores in-frame clones only, minus some. This sample yields approximately 52,000 clones, of which under 80% are seen a single time; 0.77% belongs to the top ten. The sequenced sample consisted of memory CD4+ T cells from blood. The receptors originated from an adult in good health and CMV-seronegative.

The V call is TRBV27, the J call TRBJ2-2, with D possibly TRBD1 on 5 matching bases. Per germline, CDR1 MNHEY and CDR2 SMNVEV (reference sequence). The CDR3 consists of 15 residues. The V and J ends lost 3 bases and 5 bases respectively, with 13 bases between them. The CDR3, as DNA: TGTGCCAGCAGTTTTCGACAGATTAGGACCGGGGAGCTGTTTTTT. Translating gives CASSFRQIRTGELFF.

The genes are TRBV10-3 and TRBJ1-1; 8 positions agree with TRBD1. CDR3 length equals 17 residues. CDR1 is ENHRY and CDR2 is SYGVKD in the germline V gene. V lost 6 bases and J lost 4; bases outside the gene matches: 16. Here the CDR3 DNA reads TGTGCCATCAGGGGGTCAGAGACAGGGGCCCCTGCCACTGAAGCTTTCTTT. It codes for CAIRGSETGAPATEAFF.